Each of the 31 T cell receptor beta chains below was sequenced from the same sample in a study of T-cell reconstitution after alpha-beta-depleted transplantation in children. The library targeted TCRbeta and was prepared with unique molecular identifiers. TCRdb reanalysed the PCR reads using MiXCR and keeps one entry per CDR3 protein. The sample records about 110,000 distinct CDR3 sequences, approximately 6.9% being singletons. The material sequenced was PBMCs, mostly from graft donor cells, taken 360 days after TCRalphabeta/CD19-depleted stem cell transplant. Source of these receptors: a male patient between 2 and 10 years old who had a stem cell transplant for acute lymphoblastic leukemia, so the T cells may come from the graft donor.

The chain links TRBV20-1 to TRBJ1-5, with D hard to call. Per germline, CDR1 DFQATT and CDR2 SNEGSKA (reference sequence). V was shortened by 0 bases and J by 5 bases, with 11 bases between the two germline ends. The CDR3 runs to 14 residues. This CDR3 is CSARDRTSDQPQHF. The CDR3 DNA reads TGCAGTGCTAGAGACCGCACTTCGGATCAGCCCCAGCATTTT.

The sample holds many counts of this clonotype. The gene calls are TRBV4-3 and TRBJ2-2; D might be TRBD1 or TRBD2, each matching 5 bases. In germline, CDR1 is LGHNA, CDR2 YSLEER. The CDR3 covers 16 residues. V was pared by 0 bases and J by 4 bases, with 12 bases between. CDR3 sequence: CASSQDSGPGTGELFF. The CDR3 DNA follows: TGCGCCAGCAGCCAAGATTCGGGGCCGGGCACCGGGGAGCTGTTTTTT.

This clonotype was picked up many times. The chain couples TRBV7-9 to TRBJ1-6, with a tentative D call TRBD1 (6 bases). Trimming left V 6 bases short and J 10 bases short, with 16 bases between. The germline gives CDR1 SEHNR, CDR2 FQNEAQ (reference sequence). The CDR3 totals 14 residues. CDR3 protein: CASRAGSGGSPLHF. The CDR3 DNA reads TGTGCCAGCAGGGCCGGGAGCGGGGGCTCACCCCTCCACTTT.

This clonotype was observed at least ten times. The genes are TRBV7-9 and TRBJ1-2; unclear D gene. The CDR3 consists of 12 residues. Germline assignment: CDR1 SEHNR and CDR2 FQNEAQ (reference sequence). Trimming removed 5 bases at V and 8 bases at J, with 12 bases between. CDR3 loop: CASSEPAAGYTF. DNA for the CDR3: TGTGCCAGCAGCGAGCCCGCGGCAGGCTACACCTTC.

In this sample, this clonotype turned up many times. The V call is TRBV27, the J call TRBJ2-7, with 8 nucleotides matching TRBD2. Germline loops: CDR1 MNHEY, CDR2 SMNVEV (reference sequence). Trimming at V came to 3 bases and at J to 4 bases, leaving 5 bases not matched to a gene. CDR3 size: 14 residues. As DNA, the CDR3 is TGTGCCAGCAGTTTGGGACTAGTTGGGTACGAGCAGTACTTC. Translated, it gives CASSLGLVGYEQYF.

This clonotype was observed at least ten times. The CDR3 bases are TGTGCCAGCAGCCCCTTAGGACGCCATCCAGATACGCAGTATTTT. Residues: CASSPLGRHPDTQYF. The J gene is TRBJ2-3, the V gene TRBV9; D gene ambiguous. CDR3 length: 15 residues. Germline CDR1 and CDR2: SGDLS and YYNGEE. Trimming removed 4 bases at V and 4 bases at J, with 16 bases between. The full variable domain, rest sourced from reference TRBV9 and TRBJ2-3, is DSGVTQTPKHLITATGQRVTLRCSPRSGDLSVYWYQQSLDQGLQFLIQYYNGEERAKGNILERFSAQQFPDLHSELNLSSLELGDSALYFCASSPLGRHPDTQYFGPGTRLTVL.

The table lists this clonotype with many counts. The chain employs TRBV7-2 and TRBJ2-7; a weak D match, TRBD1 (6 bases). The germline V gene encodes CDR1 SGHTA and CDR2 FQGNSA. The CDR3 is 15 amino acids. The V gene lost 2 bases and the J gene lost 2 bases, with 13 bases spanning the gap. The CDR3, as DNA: TGTGCCAGCAGCTTACAGGGGTTGGGCACCTACGAGCAGTACTTC. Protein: CASSLQGLGTYEQYF. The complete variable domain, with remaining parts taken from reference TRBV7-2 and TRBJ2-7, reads GAGVSQSPSNKVTEKGKDVELRCDPISGHTALYWYRQSLGQGLEFLIYFQGNSAPDKSGLPSDRFSAERTGGSVSTLTIQRTQQEDSAVYLCASSLQGLGTYEQYFGPGTRLTVT.

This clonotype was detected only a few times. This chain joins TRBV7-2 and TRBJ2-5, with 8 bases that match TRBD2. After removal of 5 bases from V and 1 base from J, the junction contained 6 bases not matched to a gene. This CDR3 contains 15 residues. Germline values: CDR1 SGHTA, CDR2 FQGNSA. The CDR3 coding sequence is TGTGCCAGCAGCCCGAAACGGGGGGGCCAAGAGACCCAGTACTTC. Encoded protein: CASSPKRGGQETQYF.

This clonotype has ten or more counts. CDR3 loop: CASSAYLENEQFF. The CDR3 DNA follows: TGTGCCAGCAGTGCGTACTTAGAGAATGAGCAGTTCTTC. This chain joins TRBV2 and TRBJ2-1; D remains ambiguous. The V gene's germline CDR1 is SNHLY and CDR2 FYNNEI. Trimming cost V 4 bases and J 7 bases, with 11 bases left between them. The CDR3 totals 13 residues.

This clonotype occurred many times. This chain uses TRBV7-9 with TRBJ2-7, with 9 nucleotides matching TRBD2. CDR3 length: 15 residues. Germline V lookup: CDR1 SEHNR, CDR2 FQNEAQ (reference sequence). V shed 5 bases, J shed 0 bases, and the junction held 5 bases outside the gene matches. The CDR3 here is CASSDERGASYEQYF. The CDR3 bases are TGTGCCAGCAGCGACGAGCGGGGGGCCTCCTACGAGCAGTACTTC.

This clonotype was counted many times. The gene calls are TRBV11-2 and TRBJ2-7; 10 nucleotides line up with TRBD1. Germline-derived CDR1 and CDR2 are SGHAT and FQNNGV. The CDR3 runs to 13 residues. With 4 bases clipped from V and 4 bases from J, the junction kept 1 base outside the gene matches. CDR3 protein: CASSWDRGYEQYF. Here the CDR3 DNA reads TGTGCCAGCAGCTGGGACAGGGGATACGAGCAGTACTTC.

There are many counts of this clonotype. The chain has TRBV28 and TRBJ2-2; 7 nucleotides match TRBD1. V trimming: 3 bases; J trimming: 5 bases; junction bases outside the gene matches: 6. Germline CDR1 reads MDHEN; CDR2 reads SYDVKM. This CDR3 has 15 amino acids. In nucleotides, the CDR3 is TGTGCCAGCAGTTTGAGGGGGCTAAGGACCGGGGAGCTGTTTTTT. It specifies CASSLRGLRTGELFF.

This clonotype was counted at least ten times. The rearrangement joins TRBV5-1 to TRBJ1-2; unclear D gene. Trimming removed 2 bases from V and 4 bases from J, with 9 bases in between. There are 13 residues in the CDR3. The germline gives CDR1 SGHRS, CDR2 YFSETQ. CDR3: CASSFVDRYGYTF. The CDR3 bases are TGCGCCAGCAGCTTCGTAGACCGCTATGGCTACACCTTC.

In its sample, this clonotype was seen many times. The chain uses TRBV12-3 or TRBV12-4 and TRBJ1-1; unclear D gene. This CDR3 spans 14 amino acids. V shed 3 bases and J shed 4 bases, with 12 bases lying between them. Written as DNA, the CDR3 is TGTGCCAGCAGTTTCTCCGGGGAGGGCACTGAAGCTTTCTTT. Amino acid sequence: CASSFSGEGTEAFF.

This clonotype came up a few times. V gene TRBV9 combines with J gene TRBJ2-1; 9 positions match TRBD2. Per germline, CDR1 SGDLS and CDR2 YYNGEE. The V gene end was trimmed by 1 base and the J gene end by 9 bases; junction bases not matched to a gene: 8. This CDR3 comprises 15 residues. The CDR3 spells CASSVSGRQVGEQFF. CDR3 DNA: TGTGCCAGCAGCGTAAGCGGGAGGCAGGTCGGTGAGCAGTTCTTC.

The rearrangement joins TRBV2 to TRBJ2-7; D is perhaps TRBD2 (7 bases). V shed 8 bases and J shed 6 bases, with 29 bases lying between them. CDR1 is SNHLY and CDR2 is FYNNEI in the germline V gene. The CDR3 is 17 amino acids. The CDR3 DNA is TGTGCCAGCTGTTGGGGACCGTCGTGGGCAGGGGAGGGCGAGCAGTACTTC. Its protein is CASCWGPSWAGEGEQYF.

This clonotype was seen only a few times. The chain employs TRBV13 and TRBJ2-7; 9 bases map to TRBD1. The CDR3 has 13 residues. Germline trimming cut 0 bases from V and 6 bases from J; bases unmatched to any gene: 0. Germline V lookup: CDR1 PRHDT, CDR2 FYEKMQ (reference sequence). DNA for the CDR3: TGTGCCAGCAGCTTAGGGACAGGGGGCGAGCAGTACTTC. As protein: CASSLGTGGEQYF. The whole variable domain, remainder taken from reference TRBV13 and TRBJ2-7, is AAGVIQSPRHLIKEKRETATLKCYPIPRHDTVYWYQQGPGQDPQFLISFYEKMQSDKGSIPDRFSAQQFSDYHSELNMSSLELGDSALYFCASSLGTGGEQYFGPGTRLTVT.

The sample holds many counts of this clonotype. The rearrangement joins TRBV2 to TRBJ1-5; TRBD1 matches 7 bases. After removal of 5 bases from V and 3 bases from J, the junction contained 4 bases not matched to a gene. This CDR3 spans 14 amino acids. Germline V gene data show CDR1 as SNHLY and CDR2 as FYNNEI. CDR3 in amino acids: CASSSTGSNQPQHF. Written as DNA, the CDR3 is TGTGCCAGCAGTTCGACAGGGTCCAATCAGCCCCAGCATTTT.

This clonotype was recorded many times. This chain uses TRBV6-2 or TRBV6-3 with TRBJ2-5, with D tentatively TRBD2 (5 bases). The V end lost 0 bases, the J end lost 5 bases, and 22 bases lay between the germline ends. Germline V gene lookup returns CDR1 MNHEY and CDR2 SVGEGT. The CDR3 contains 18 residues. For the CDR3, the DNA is TGTGCCAGCAGTTACTCGGGCCCCCTGCAGCGAAAGCGGGAGACCCAGTACTTC. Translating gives CASSYSGPLQRKRETQYF.

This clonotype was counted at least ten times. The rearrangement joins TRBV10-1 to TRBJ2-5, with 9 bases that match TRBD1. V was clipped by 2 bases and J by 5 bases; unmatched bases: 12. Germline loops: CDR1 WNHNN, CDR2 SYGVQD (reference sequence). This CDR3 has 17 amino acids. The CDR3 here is CASSEVNKGQGAETQYF. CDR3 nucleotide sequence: TGCGCCAGCAGTGAGGTTAATAAGGGACAGGGAGCGGAGACCCAGTACTTC.

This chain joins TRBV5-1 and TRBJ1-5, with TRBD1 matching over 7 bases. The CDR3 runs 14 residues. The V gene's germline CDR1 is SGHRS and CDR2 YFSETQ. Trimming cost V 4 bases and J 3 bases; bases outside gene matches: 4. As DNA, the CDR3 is TGCGCCAGCAGCCTGACAGGGATCAATCAGCCCCAGCATTTT. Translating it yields CASSLTGINQPQHF.

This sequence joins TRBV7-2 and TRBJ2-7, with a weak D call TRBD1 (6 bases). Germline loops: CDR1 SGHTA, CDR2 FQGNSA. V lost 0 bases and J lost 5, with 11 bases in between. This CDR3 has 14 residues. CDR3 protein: CASSLATGLNEQYF. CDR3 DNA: TGTGCCAGCAGCTTAGCCACAGGGCTAAACGAGCAGTACTTC.

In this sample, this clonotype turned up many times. In DNA form, the CDR3 reads TGCGCCAGCAGCCAAAGGTGGGGTACGCAGTATTTT. Translation gives CASSQRWGTQYF. V and J are TRBV4-3 and TRBJ2-3; D is ambiguous. V was cut by 2 bases and J by 8 bases, with 8 bases left in between. Germline V gene sequence: CDR1 LGHNA, CDR2 YSLEER. CDR3 length: 12 residues.

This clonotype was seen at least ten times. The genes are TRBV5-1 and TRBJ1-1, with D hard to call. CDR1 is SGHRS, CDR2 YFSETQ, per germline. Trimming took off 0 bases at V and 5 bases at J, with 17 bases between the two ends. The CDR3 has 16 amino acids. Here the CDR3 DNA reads TGCGCCAGCAGCTTGGAGGGCAGCCGCGGGTTGACTGAAGCTTTCTTT. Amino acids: CASSLEGSRGLTEAFF.

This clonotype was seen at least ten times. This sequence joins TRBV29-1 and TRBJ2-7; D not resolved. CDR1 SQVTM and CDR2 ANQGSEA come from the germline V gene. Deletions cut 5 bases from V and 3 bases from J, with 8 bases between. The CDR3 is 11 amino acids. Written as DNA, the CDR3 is TGCAGCGTTAGAAACGGCTACGAGCAGTACTTC. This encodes CSVRNGYEQYF.

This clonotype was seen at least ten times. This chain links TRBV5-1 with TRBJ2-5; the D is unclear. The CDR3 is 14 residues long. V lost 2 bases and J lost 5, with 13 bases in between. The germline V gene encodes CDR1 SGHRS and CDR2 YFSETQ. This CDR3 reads CASSFWWSAETQYF. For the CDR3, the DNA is TGCGCCAGCAGCTTCTGGTGGTCCGCTGAGACCCAGTACTTC.

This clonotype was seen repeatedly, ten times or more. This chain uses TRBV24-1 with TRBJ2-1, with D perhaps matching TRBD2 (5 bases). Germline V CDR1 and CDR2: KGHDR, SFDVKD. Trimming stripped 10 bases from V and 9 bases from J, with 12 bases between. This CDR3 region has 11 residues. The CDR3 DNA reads TGTGCCACTCACTCGGGGTTTGAGCAGTTCTTC. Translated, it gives CATHSGFEQFF.

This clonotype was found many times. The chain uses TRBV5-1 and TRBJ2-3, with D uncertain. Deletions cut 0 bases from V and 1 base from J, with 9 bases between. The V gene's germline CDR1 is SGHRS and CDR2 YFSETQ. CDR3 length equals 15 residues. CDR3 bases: TGCGCCAGCAGCTTGGTGGGATCCGGCACAGATACGCAGTATTTT. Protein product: CASSLVGSGTDTQYF.

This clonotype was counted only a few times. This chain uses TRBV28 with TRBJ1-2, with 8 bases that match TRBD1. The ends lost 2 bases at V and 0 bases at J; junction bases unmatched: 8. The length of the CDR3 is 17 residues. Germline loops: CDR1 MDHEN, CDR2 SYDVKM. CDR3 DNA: TGTGCCAGCAGTTTAAGCCCAGGGGGCCCCACTAACTATGGCTACACCTTC. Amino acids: CASSLSPGGPTNYGYTF.

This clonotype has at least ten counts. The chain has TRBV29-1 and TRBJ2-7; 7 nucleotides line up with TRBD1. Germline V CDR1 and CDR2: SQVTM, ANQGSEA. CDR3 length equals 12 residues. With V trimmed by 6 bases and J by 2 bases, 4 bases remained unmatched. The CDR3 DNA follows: TGCAGCGTGACAGGGTTCACCTACGAGCAGTACTTC. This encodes CSVTGFTYEQYF.

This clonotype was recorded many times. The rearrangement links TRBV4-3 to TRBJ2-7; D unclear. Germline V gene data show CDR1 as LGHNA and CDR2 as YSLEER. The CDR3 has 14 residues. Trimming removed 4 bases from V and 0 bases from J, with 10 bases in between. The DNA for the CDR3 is TGCGCCAGCAGCCTCAGCAGGTTCTCCTACGAGCAGTACTTC. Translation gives CASSLSRFSYEQYF.